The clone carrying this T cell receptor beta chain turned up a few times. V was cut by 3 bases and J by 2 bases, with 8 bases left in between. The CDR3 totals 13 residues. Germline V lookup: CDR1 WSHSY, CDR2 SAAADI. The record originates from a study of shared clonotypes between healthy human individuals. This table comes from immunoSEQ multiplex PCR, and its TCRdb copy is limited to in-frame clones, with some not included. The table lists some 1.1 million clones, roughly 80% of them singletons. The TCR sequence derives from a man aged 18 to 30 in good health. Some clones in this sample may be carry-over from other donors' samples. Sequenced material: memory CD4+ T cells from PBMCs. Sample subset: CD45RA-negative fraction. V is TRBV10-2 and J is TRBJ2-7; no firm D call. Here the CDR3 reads CASSDGATYEQYF. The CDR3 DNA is TGCGCCAGCAGTGATGGCGCGACCTACGAGCAGTACTTC.